What follows are 13 T cell receptor beta chains derived from one specimen sequenced in a study of T cells in Graves' hyperthyroidism and ophthalmopathy. Amplification yielded TCR beta CDR3 regions, with RNA transcripts as the source. The HTBI primer set was used in a first-round RT-PCR of the TCR CDR3. TCRdb analysed the multiplex PCR reads with MiXCR anew, one entry per CDR3 protein. In the table there are 250,000 to 300,000 distinct CDR3 sequences, 15% to 20% of which are singletons. The sequencing input was blood. These receptors all come from a woman aged 60-70 years with Graves' ophthalmopathy.

This clonotype showed up many times. The chain carries TRBV30 and TRBJ1-5; unclear D gene. The V gene lost 1 base and the J gene lost 5 bases, with 12 bases spanning the gap. The CDR3 is made up of 14 amino acids. The germline gives CDR1 GTSNPN, CDR2 SVGIG (reference sequence). CDR3 coding DNA: TGTGCCTGGAGTGCGTCGTTACTAGATCAGCCCCAGCATTTT. Translated, it gives CAWSASLLDQPQHF.

This clonotype appeared a few times. The chain links TRBV20-1 to TRBJ2-5; 10 nucleotides align to TRBD1. CDR1 is DFQATT, CDR2 SNEGSKA, per germline (reference sequence). CDR3 size: 15 residues. J was trimmed by 9 bases and V by 0 bases; bases with no gene match: 10. CDR3 DNA: TGCAGTGCTAGAGATCTGAGGACAGGGGGAACGGCCCAGTACTTC. Translating gives CSARDLRTGGTAQYF.

The sample holds many counts of this clonotype. This rearrangement joins TRBV11-2 to TRBJ2-3; 9 bases are shared with TRBD2. V lost 1 base to trimming and J lost 4 bases; unmatched junction nucleotides: 9. Germline lookup yields CDR1 SGHAT and CDR2 FQNNGV. The length of the CDR3 is 17 residues. The CDR3 bases are TGTGCCAGCAGCTTAGCCCCTAGCGGGAAGTCACCAGATACGCAGTATTTT. Translation: CASSLAPSGKSPDTQYF.

DNA of the CDR3: TGCAGCGCCGGACTAGCGGGGGGGGAGCAGTACTTC. Protein: CSAGLAGGEQYF. The gene calls are TRBV29-1 and TRBJ2-7; TRBD2 agrees at 15 bases. This CDR3 comprises 12 residues. The J segment lost 7 bases and the V segment lost 7 bases, leaving 2 bases of the junction unmatched. Germline values: CDR1 SQVTM, CDR2 ANQGSEA.

The table lists this clonotype with a count of one. The chain uses TRBV12-5 and TRBJ2-7; 8 bases are shared with TRBD2. J was trimmed by 2 bases and V by 6 bases; bases with no gene match: 9. CDR1 LGHNT and CDR2 FRNRAP come from the germline V gene. This CDR3 is 15 amino acids long. Here the CDR3 reads CASGPPTSETYEQYF. The CDR3 DNA follows: TGTGCTAGTGGCCCGCCGACTAGCGAGACCTACGAGCAGTACTTC.

The genes are TRBV5-1 and TRBJ2-5; TRBD2 matches 11 bases. The CDR3 is made up of 15 amino acids. Trimming took 2 bases from V and 4 from J; bases not matched to a gene: 4. Germline V gene data show CDR1 as SGHRS and CDR2 as YFSETQ. In DNA form, the CDR3 reads TGCGCCAGCAGCTTTAGCGGGAGGGGGAGAGAGACCCAGTACTTC. Translating gives CASSFSGRGRETQYF. The full variable domain, in which reference TRBV5-1 and TRBJ2-5 provide the parts outside the CDR3, is KAGVTQTPRYLIKTRGQQVTLSCSPISGHRSVSWYQQTPGQGLQFLFEYFSETQRNKGNFPGRFSGRQFSNSRSEMNVSTLELGDSALYLCASSFSGRGRETQYFGPGTRLLVL.

This chain joins TRBV7-9 and TRBJ2-3; D gene ambiguous. The CDR3 runs 16 residues. The V end was cut by 5 bases, the J end by 6 bases, with 21 bases between. From germline, CDR1 is SEHNR and CDR2 FQNEAQ (reference sequence). The CDR3 DNA reads TGTGCCAGCAGCCAACCCCGAATGGACCGAGTTGATACGCAGTATTTT. Encoded protein: CASSQPRMDRVDTQYF.

This clonotype was detected many times. The gene calls are TRBV12-3 or TRBV12-4 and TRBJ2-7; the D gene is possibly TRBD1 (6 bases). CDR3 length equals 11 residues. V lost 4 bases, J lost 6 bases, and 7 bases lay in between. The CDR3 DNA follows: TGTGCCAGCAGTTCACAGGGCGAGCAGTACTTC. This encodes CASSSQGEQYF.

Ten or more counts support this clonotype. The gene calls are TRBV6-5 and TRBJ1-2; D gene unclear. The CDR3 length is 13 residues. With 2 bases removed from V and 6 bases from J, the gap between germline ends came to 10 bases. From germline, CDR1 is MNHEY and CDR2 SVGAGI. The chain's CDR3 is CASSYGRSDGYTF. DNA for the CDR3: TGTGCCAGCAGTTACGGTAGATCTGATGGCTACACCTTC.

This clonotype was counted a few times. The chain joins TRBV28 to TRBJ1-1; 7 nucleotides match TRBD1. Trimming took 5 bases from V and 3 from J; bases not matched to a gene: 12. The CDR3 extends over 16 amino acids. Germline V lookup: CDR1 MDHEN, CDR2 SYDVKM. CDR3 coding DNA: TGTGCCAGCAGTACCGGACAGGCGCCTATTTACACTGAAGCTTTCTTT. It codes for CASSTGQAPIYTEAFF.

This clonotype was detected ten times or more. The chain uses TRBV28 and TRBJ1-1, with D uncertain. V was shortened by 5 bases and J by 0 bases, with 19 bases between the two germline ends. The CDR3 runs 17 residues. Per germline, CDR1 MDHEN and CDR2 SYDVKM. The DNA of the CDR3 is TGTGCCAGCAGTCCAAATTCGGGAAGCGGGGTGAACACTGAAGCTTTCTTT. This encodes CASSPNSGSGVNTEAFF.

The chain has TRBV28 and TRBJ2-1; D is unresolved. CDR3 length: 13 residues. Trimming took 5 bases from V and 4 from J, leaving 9 bases between them. From germline, CDR1 is MDHEN and CDR2 SYDVKM. This chain's CDR3 is CASSPQSYNEQFF. CDR3 nucleotides: TGTGCCAGCAGTCCCCAAAGTTACAATGAGCAGTTCTTC.

V gene TRBV4-3 combines with J gene TRBJ2-1; TRBD2 might be the D (6 bases). Germline V lookup: CDR1 LGHNA, CDR2 YSLEER. This CDR3 has 14 residues. V lost 0 bases, J lost 10 bases, and 13 bases lay in between. As DNA, the CDR3 is TGCGCCAGCAGCCAAGAGGCGGTGGCGGGAGAGCAGTTCTTC. It specifies CASSQEAVAGEQFF.